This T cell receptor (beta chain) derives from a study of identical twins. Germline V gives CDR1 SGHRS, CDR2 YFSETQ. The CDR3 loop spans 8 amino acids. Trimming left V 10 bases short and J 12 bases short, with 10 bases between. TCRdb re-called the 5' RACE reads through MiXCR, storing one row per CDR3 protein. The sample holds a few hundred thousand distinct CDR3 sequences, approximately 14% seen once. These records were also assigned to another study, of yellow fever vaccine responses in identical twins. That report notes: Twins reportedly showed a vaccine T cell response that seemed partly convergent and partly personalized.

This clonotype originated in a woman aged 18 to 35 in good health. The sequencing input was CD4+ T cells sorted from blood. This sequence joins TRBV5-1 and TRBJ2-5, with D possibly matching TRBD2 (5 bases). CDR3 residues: CALAGEYF. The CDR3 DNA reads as TGCGCCTTGGCCGGGGAGTACTTC. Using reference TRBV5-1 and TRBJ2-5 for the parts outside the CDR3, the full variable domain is KAGVTQTPRYLIKTRGQQVTLSCSPISGHRSVSWYQQTPGQGLQFLFEYFSETQRNKGNFPGRFSGRQFSNSRSEMNVSTLELGDSALYLCALAGEYFGPGTRLLVL.